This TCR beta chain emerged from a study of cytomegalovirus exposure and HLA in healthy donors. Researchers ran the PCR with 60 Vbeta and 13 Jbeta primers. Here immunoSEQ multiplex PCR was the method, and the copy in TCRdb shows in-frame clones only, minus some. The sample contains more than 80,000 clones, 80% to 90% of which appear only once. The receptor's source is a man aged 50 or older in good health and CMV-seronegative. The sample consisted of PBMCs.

CDR3 region: CASSLGGHLLQPQHF. CDR3 nucleotides: TGTGCCAGCAGCTTAGGCGGACACCTCCTTCAGCCCCAGCATTTT. V usage is TRBV7-6 and J usage is TRBJ1-5; TRBD1 might be the D (5 bases). V lost 1 base and J 6 bases, leaving 13 bases between the germline ends. The CDR3 contains 15 residues. Germline assignment: CDR1 SGHVS and CDR2 FNYEAQ.